A few counts support the clone carrying this T cell receptor (beta chain). Its antigen is unknown. This record comes from a study of post-analysis software for immune sequencing data. Study outcomes and limitations: Multiple sclerosis patients showed significantly lower normalized Chao1 diversity than controls did. The five TRBV segments detected at higher frequency in patients than in controls included TRBV5-6, TRBV5-1 and TRBV20-1.

The germline gives CDR1 SGHDN, CDR2 FVKESK. This CDR3 has 17 residues. Trimming took 3 bases from V and 2 from J; bases not matched to a gene: 4. TCR beta cDNA libraries had unique molecular identifiers. Input of roughly 0.85 to 11 million T cells yielded roughly 530,000 cDNA molecules. MiXCR, applied by TCRdb to the PCR reads, yields one record per CDR3 protein. Among hundreds of thousands of distinct CDR3 sequences listed, 30% to 45% were seen once. This rearrangement joins TRBV14 to TRBJ2-1; 13 nucleotides agree with TRBD2. Sample: blood. The origin of this receptor is a girl under 10 years old with multiple sclerosis. In nucleotides, the CDR3 is TGTGCCAGCAGCCATCCCGGGACTAGCGGGACCTACAATGAGCAGTTCTTC. The encoded protein is CASSHPGTSGTYNEQFF.